This TCR beta chain was sequenced for a study of Ad26.COV2.S vaccination and SARS-CoV-2 variants. Study-level points and caveats: Across vaccine and placebo recipients, the breadth of non-spike TCRs was similar.

V was pared by 2 bases and J by 6 bases, with 14 bases between. The germline V gene encodes CDR1 SEHNR and CDR2 FQNEAQ (reference sequence). The CDR3 loop spans 15 amino acids. Regarding this clone: Its antigen remains unidentified.

Sequencing used immunoSEQ multiplex PCR; TCRdb keeps in-frame clones, though not all of them. This sample yields 400,000 or so clones, of which 88% are seen a single time; approximately 3.7% belongs to the top ten. Treatment defined: some 20 received Ad26.COV2.S at low or high dose, single or two shots; about 5 received placebo; per-sample allocation not given. Material that was analyzed had been drawn on day 63 after the first vaccine or placebo injection. Sequenced here: peripheral blood, sampled in a trial of Ad26.COV2.S vaccine versus placebo. This TCR derives from a person between 18 and 60 years old who received the Ad26.COV2.S COVID-19 vaccine or a placebo. V usage is TRBV7-9 and J usage is TRBJ2-4, with TRBD2 as a possible D gene (5 bases). DNA of the CDR3: TGTGCCAGCAGCTTAAGTTCGTCCCGGGGAAACATTCAGTACTTC. This translates into CASSLSSSRGNIQYF.